These 20 T cell receptor beta chains came from one sample sequenced in a study of blood T cell repertoires in COVID-19. Clones were read by immunoSEQ multiplex PCR, and TCRdb kept only the in-frame ones, dropping some. The sample carries about 140,000 clones, 85% to 90% recorded once. Sequencing was carried out using peripheral blood. The receptors come from a woman of 80 years or more with acute or convalescent COVID-19.

The CDR3 loop reads CASSKPGHHVEAFF. CDR3 DNA sequence: TGTGCCAGCAGCAAACCGGGACACCACGTTGAAGCTTTCTTT. The chain combines TRBV7-6 with TRBJ1-1; D is possibly TRBD1 (6 bases). Trimming cost V 5 bases and J 7 bases, with 17 bases left between them. CDR1 is SGHVS, CDR2 FNYEAQ, per germline. This CDR3 has 14 amino acids.

This chain connects TRBV18 to TRBJ1-2, with 10 bases matching TRBD1. J was trimmed by 4 bases and V by 4 bases; bases with no gene match: 12. CDR3 length equals 17 residues. Per germline, CDR1 KGHSH and CDR2 LQKENI. The CDR3 is CASSLPLTGGTGYGYTF. CDR3 in DNA: TGTGCCAGCTCACTGCCTTTGACAGGGGGCACCGGCTATGGCTACACCTTC.

This clone is hyperexpanded (1% or more) within its sample. This sequence joins TRBV9 and TRBJ2-1; TRBD2 agrees at 16 bases. The germline gives CDR1 SGDLS, CDR2 YYNGEE. The length of the CDR3 is 17 residues. The V and J ends lost 2 bases and 5 bases, in that order; junction bases with no gene match: 4. CDR3 in amino acids: CASSVGTSGGADNEQFF. In DNA form, the CDR3 reads TGTGCCAGCAGCGTCGGGACTAGCGGGGGGGCCGACAATGAGCAGTTCTTC.

The V gene is TRBV6-2 or TRBV6-3, the J gene TRBJ1-5; 9 bases line up with TRBD1. V trimming: 6 bases; J trimming: 7 bases; junction bases outside the gene matches: 10. The CDR3 length is 15 residues. Germline lookup yields CDR1 MNHEY and CDR2 SVGEGT. This CDR3 is CASSQKQGARQPQHF. The CDR3 nucleotides read TGTGCCAGCAGCCAGAAACAGGGGGCGCGACAGCCCCAGCATTTT.

This chain joins TRBV5-6 and TRBJ1-2; D possibly corresponds to TRBD1 (6 bases). This CDR3 is 13 amino acids long. Germline V gene lookup returns CDR1 SGHDT and CDR2 YYEEEE. Trimming shortened V by 7 bases and J by 4 bases, and 14 bases separated the two germline ends. In DNA, the CDR3 is TGTGCCAGCTCCTCAGGGGCAGGCTATGGCTACACCTTC. As protein: CASSSGAGYGYTF.

The rearrangement joins TRBV5-1 to TRBJ2-1; 14 bases are a match to TRBD2. The CDR3 covers 14 residues. Germline CDR1 and CDR2: SGHRS and YFSETQ. V was pared by 4 bases and J by 10 bases, with 4 bases of the junction left unmatched. CDR3 bases: TGCGCCAGCAGCCCGGGGACTAGCGGGGGAGAGCAGTTCTTC. Translation: CASSPGTSGGEQFF.

V usage is TRBV19 and J usage is TRBJ2-2; TRBD1 matches 9 bases. Trimming took 5 bases from V and 2 from J; bases not matched to a gene: 3. The CDR3 has 15 amino acids. Per the germline V gene, CDR1 is LNHDA and CDR2 is SQIVND (reference sequence). CDR3 amino acids: CASSRGQGNTGELFF. The CDR3 bases are TGTGCCAGTAGTCGGGGACAGGGTAACACCGGGGAGCTGTTTTTT.

The chain carries TRBV6-2 or TRBV6-3 and TRBJ2-1; 9 bases are a match to TRBD2. The germline gives CDR1 MNHEY, CDR2 SVGEGT. V lost 5 bases, J lost 10 bases, and 9 bases stayed unmatched. This CDR3 has 14 residues. The DNA of the CDR3 is TGTGCCAGCAGTCGAGCGGGGGGCCCCGGGGAGCAGTTCTTC. Translating gives CASSRAGGPGEQFF.

The chain is built from TRBV6-6 and TRBJ2-2; 12 nucleotides match TRBD1. Unmatched junction bases numbered 4, after V lost 10 bases and J lost 7 bases. CDR1 is MNHNY and CDR2 is SVGAGI in the germline V gene (reference sequence). The length of the CDR3 is 13 residues. This CDR3 is CATGQGAVGELFF. Written as DNA, the CDR3 is TGTGCCACGGGACAGGGGGCGGTCGGGGAGCTGTTTTTT.

V and J are TRBV12-3 or TRBV12-4 and TRBJ1-6, with D hard to call. CDR3 length: 13 amino acids. V gave up 6 bases and J gave up 8 bases, with 11 bases separating them. CDR3 sequence: CASSFRRYSPLHF. DNA for the CDR3: TGTGCCAGCAGCTTCAGAAGATATTCACCCCTCCACTTT.

This chain connects TRBV5-5 to TRBJ1-1; D not resolved. From germline, CDR1 is SGHKS and CDR2 YYEKEE (reference sequence). V gave up 4 bases and J gave up 5 bases, with 12 bases separating them. The CDR3 sequence is 13 residues long. The CDR3 reads CASSIGGWTEAFF. In nucleotides, the CDR3 is TGTGCCAGCAGCATAGGAGGGTGGACTGAAGCTTTCTTT.

This sequence joins TRBV5-1 and TRBJ1-1; 8 bases are shared with TRBD1. V lost 5 bases to trimming and J lost 0 bases; unmatched junction nucleotides: 6. The CDR3 is 15 residues long. Germline lookup yields CDR1 SGHRS and CDR2 YFSETQ. The chain's CDR3 is CASRQQGDVNTEAFF. The CDR3 coding sequence is TGCGCCAGCAGACAACAGGGGGACGTGAACACTGAAGCTTTCTTT.

Note on this clone: Different DNA sequences within this sample yield the same CDR3. This chain connects TRBV7-9 to TRBJ1-1, with a weak D call TRBD1 (5 bases). The CDR3 runs to 13 residues. V was trimmed by 0 bases and J by 4 bases, leaving 6 bases between them. Germline V gene data show CDR1 as SEHNR and CDR2 as FQNEAQ (reference sequence). The CDR3: CASSLARGTEAFF. The CDR3 coding sequence is TGTGCCAGCAGCTTAGCAAGGGGCACTGAAGCTTTCTTT.

The chain links TRBV11-2 to TRBJ1-1; the D gene is possibly TRBD1 (5 bases). The V and J ends lost 5 bases and 0 bases respectively, with 19 bases between them. Germline CDR1 reads SGHAT; CDR2 reads FQNNGV. This CDR3 region has 17 residues. The CDR3 region has the DNA TGTGCCAGCAGCCCCGGGGCCGGGAGACATTTGAACACTGAAGCTTTCTTT. This codes for CASSPGAGRHLNTEAFF. Full variable domain (outside the CDR3, taken from reference TRBV11-2 and TRBJ1-1): EAGVAQSPRYKIIEKRQSVAFWCNPISGHATLYWYQQILGQGPKLLIQFQNNGVVDDSQLPKDRFSAERLKGVDSTLKIQPAKLEDSAVYLCASSPGAGRHLNTEAFFGQGTRLTVV.

The chain uses TRBV15 and TRBJ1-2; 7 nucleotides agree with TRBD1. V lost 5 bases, J lost 8 bases, and 5 bases stayed unmatched. Germline lookup yields CDR1 LNHNV and CDR2 YYDKDF (reference sequence). The CDR3 covers 12 residues. This CDR3 reads CATSGTETGYTF. The CDR3 bases are TGTGCCACCAGCGGGACAGAGACCGGCTACACCTTC.

The genes are TRBV18 and TRBJ1-1; D is ambiguous. V was shortened by 6 bases and J by 1 base, with 9 bases between the two germline ends. CDR1 and CDR2 from the germline V gene are KGHSH and LQKENI. This CDR3 is 13 amino acids long. The CDR3 DNA sequence: TGTGCCAGCTCGCAACAGAGGAACACTGAAGCTTTCTTT. This codes for CASSQQRNTEAFF. The variable domain in full, completed from reference TRBV18 and TRBJ1-1, reads NAGVMQNPRHLVRRRGQEARLRCSPMKGHSHVYWYRQLPEEGLKFMVYLQKENIIDESGMPKERFSAEFPKEGPSILRIQQVVRGDSAAYFCASSQQRNTEAFFGQGTRLTVV.

V is TRBV30 and J is TRBJ1-1; TRBD1 might be the D (5 bases). The V gene's germline CDR1 is GTSNPN and CDR2 SVGIG (reference sequence). The CDR3 loop spans 14 amino acids. Deletions cut 3 bases from V and 0 bases from J, with 11 bases between. In DNA form, the CDR3 reads TGTGCCTGGAGCAGGACAACTATGAACACTGAAGCTTTCTTT. It specifies CAWSRTTMNTEAFF.

The chain employs TRBV29-1 and TRBJ1-1; 8 bases are a match to TRBD1. V was pared by 1 base and J by 7 bases, with 11 bases of the junction left unmatched. Germline V gene sequence: CDR1 SQVTM, CDR2 ANQGSEA. The CDR3 is made up of 15 amino acids. CDR3 bases: TGCAGCGTTGAAGGTATCGGACAGGGTTCGAGTGAAGCTTTCTTT. It translates to CSVEGIGQGSSEAFF.

The CDR3 sequence: CASSDWTANINTEAFF. CDR3 in DNA: TGTGCCAGCAGTGATTGGACAGCCAACATAAACACTGAAGCTTTCTTT. The chain has TRBV6-1 and TRBJ1-1; tentatively, D is TRBD1 (6 bases). From germline, CDR1 is MNHNS and CDR2 SASEGT. The V gene lost 3 bases and the J gene lost 2 bases, with 16 bases spanning the gap. The CDR3 is made up of 16 amino acids.

The chain employs TRBV7-6 and TRBJ2-1; TRBD1 agrees at 7 bases. V trimming: 0 bases; J trimming: 8 bases; junction bases outside the gene matches: 10. Germline lookup yields CDR1 SGHVS and CDR2 FNYEAQ. The CDR3 runs 16 residues. The CDR3 region has the DNA TGTGCCAGCAGCTTAGCTCCGGGACAGCCCTTTGATGAGCAGTTCTTC. This gives the protein CASSLAPGQPFDEQFF.